This T cell receptor beta chain was observed in a study of T cell responses to AZD1222 COVID-19 vaccine. Profiled with immunoSEQ multiplex PCR; TCRdb holds only in-frame clones, not every one. Of tens of thousands of clones listed, around 91% are singletons. The CDR3 covers 12 residues. Germline CDR1 and CDR2: SGHDN and FVKESK. V lost 1 base and J 12 bases, leaving 13 bases between the germline ends. The TCR sequence derives from an adult in good health. Sequences were derived from peripheral blood, sampled on day 0 of MenACWY control vaccination. This chain links TRBV14 with TRBJ2-7; D gene ambiguous. The CDR3 DNA reads as TGTGCCAGCAGCCAAGTTGGCGCTTGGGCGTACTTC. As protein: CASSQVGAWAYF.